This is a list of T cell receptor beta chains from one sample in a study of blood T cell repertoires in COVID-19. Clones were read by immunoSEQ multiplex PCR, and TCRdb kept only the in-frame ones, dropping some. This repertoire shows under 20,000 clones, 80% to 90% found once; its top ten account for around 10%. The specimen sequenced was peripheral blood. Every receptor here comes from a human donor in a cohort sampled during active COVID-19. Both conserved end residues are part of each CDR3. A D gene is named only where the DNA matches it firmly. The size entry is marked missing in some rows and otherwise reads once, few, many or a size class.

J	V	size	D	DNA	CDR3
TRBJ2-3	TRBV19	-	-	TGTGCCAGTAGTATAGTAGGCTATTCGGGAACAGATACGCAGTATTTT	CASSIVGYSGTDTQYF
TRBJ2-7	TRBV10-3	-	TRBD1	TGTGCCATCAGTGGGGGACAGGGAATCAACTACGAGCAGTACTTC	CAISGGQGINYEQYF
TRBJ2-1	TRBV18	-	-	TGTGCCAGCTCACCTCTGGACTTCCAGAACAATGAGCAGTTCTTC	CASSPLDFQNNEQFF
TRBJ1-2	TRBV28	-	TRBD1	TGTGCCAGTAGACGGGACAGCTATGGCTACACCTTC	CASRRDSYGYTF
TRBJ2-2	TRBV6-2/TRBV6-3	-	-	TGTGCCAGCAGTTACTTGGCCCGGGAGCTGTTTTTT	CASSYLARELFF
TRBJ2-5	TRBV7-3	-	-	TGTGCCAGCAGCTTAACGGGCGGGCCCCTTCAAGAGACCCAGTACTTC	CASSLTGGPLQETQYF
TRBJ1-6	TRBV6-5	-	TRBD1	TGTGCCAGCAACGGACAGGGGGTTGCTTCACCCCTCCACTTT	CASNGQGVASPLHF
TRBJ2-5	TRBV11-2	-	TRBD2	TGTGCCAGCAGCAGGGATGGCGGGAGGACTGAGACCCAGTACTTC	CASSRDGGRTETQYF
TRBJ2-7	TRBV28	-	-	TGTGCCAGCAGTCCAGATCGCTACGAGCAGTACTTC	CASSPDRYEQYF
TRBJ2-2	TRBV4-2	once	TRBD2	TGTGCCAGCAGCCAAGATTGGGGACTAGCGGGAGGTGTTGACACCGGGGAGCTGTTTTTT	CASSQDWGLAGGVDTGELFF
TRBJ1-4	TRBV5-1	-	TRBD1	TGCGCCAGCAGCCCCCGGGACAGTAGTAATGAAAAACTGTTTTTT	CASSPRDSSNEKLFF
TRBJ2-4	TRBV2	-	-	TGTGCCAGCAGTGAAGAGCGGTCCAAAAACATTCAGTACTTC	CASSEERSKNIQYF
TRBJ2-7	TRBV18	-	-	TGTGCCAGCTCACCAAGAGGTGTCGAGCAGTACTTC	CASSPRGVEQYF
TRBJ1-1	TRBV27	-	TRBD1	TGTGCCAGCAGTGGGGGGACAGGGAACACTGAAGCTTTCTTT	CASSGGTGNTEAFF
TRBJ1-4	TRBV4-1	-	-	TGCGCCAGCAGCCAGAGCACAGCTGCAACTAATGAAAAACTGTTTTTT	CASSQSTAATNEKLFF
TRBJ2-1	TRBV7-6	-	-	TGTGCCAGCAGCTCGCTTCGGATCGGGAGTTGGTTCAATGAGCAGTTCTTC	CASSSLRIGSWFNEQFF
TRBJ1-1	TRBV20-1	-	-	TGCAGTGCTACTCTTGCCCCAGGTGCTTTCTTT	CSATLAPGAFF
TRBJ2-7	TRBV3-1/TRBV3-2	few	-	TGTGCCAGCAGCCAAGTTACAGGGCGCGAGCAGTACTTC	CASSQVTGREQYF
TRBJ2-5	TRBV5-1	-	TRBD2	TGCGCCAGCACCGGGACTAGCGGGAGTGAAGAGACCCAGTACTTC	CASTGTSGSEETQYF
TRBJ2-3	TRBV4-2	-	TRBD2	TGTGCCAGCAGCCAAGATTCGCTAGCGGGCAGTAGCACAGATACGCAGTATTTT	CASSQDSLAGSSTDTQYF
TRBJ1-1	TRBV30	-	-	TGTGCCTGGAGTGTCGCCGGGAACACTGAAGCTTTCTTT	CAWSVAGNTEAFF
TRBJ2-1	TRBV18	-	TRBD2	TGTGCCAGCTCACCGACTAGCGGGAGTAGGGATGAGCAGTTCTTC	CASSPTSGSRDEQFF
TRBJ2-1	TRBV6-1	-	TRBD2	TGTGCCAGCAGTGAAGCGGCTAGCGGGTTCCACAATGAGCAGTTCTTC	CASSEAASGFHNEQFF
TRBJ2-5	TRBV11-2	large	TRBD2	TGTGCCAGCAGCTTAATTCCTAGCGGGCACAACCAAGAGACCCAGTACTTC	CASSLIPSGHNQETQYF
TRBJ2-7	TRBV5-5	-	TRBD2	TGTGCCAGCAGCTTAAGCCAAGGGACTAGCGGGAGGGCCGGGTCCTACGAGCAGTACTTC	CASSLSQGTSGRAGSYEQYF
TRBJ2-2	TRBV12-5	-	-	TGTGCTAGTGGTTTCCATTCAGCGGCAACTACCGGGGAGCTGTTTTTT	CASGFHSAATTGELFF
TRBJ2-2	TRBV3-1/TRBV3-2	-	-	TGTGCCAGCAGCCAAGTCTCCACCGGGGAGCTGTTTTTT	CASSQVSTGELFF
TRBJ2-3	TRBV7-3	-	TRBD2	TGTGCCAGCAGCCCCAGACTAGCGGGAGGGTCAGATACGCAGTATTTT	CASSPRLAGGSDTQYF